Following are 18 T cell receptor beta chains from one sample sequenced in a study of radiotherapy plus CTLA-4 blockade in lung cancer. The repertoire was sequenced with immunoSEQ multiplex PCR; TCRdb's copy has only in-frame clones and lacks some. The sample contains about 98,000 clones, around 88% of which appear only once. Here the sequenced sample was peripheral blood, taken from a patient treated with radiotherapy plus ipilimumab. Receptor source: a human donor with non-small cell lung cancer that progressed on radiotherapy plus ipilimumab.

The chain couples TRBV7-9 to TRBJ2-1; D is perhaps TRBD1 (6 bases). This CDR3 region has 15 residues. CDR1 is SEHNR, CDR2 FQNEAQ, per germline (reference sequence). Between the trimmed V and J ends, which lost 4 bases and 8 bases, there was a span of 18 bases. The chain's CDR3 is CASSSGHGNIDEQFF. In DNA, the CDR3 is TGTGCCAGCAGCTCGGGACACGGTAATATCGATGAGCAGTTCTTC.

The chain is built from TRBV30 and TRBJ1-3, with D possibly TRBD1 on 6 matching bases. CDR1 GTSNPN and CDR2 SVGIG come from the germline V gene (reference sequence). The CDR3 sequence is 14 residues long. V was trimmed by 2 bases and J by 1 base, leaving 9 bases between them. CDR3 loop: CAWSRTVSGNTIYF. CDR3 nucleotide sequence: TGTGCCTGGAGTCGGACAGTTTCTGGAAACACCATATATTTT.

V is TRBV6-1 and J is TRBJ2-7, with D hard to call. V was shortened by 0 bases and J by 2 bases, with 17 bases between the two germline ends. This CDR3 is built from 17 residues. Germline CDR1 MNHNS, CDR2 SASEGT. CDR3 nucleotides: TGTGCCAGCAGTGAAGCGGGTGGATCCATCACCCCCTACGAGCAGTACTTC. Translation gives CASSEAGGSITPYEQYF.

This clone has just one count. The chain joins TRBV5-1 to TRBJ2-5, with 10 positions matching TRBD2. The V gene end was trimmed by 3 bases and the J gene end by 6 bases; junction bases not matched to a gene: 11. Germline V gene lookup returns CDR1 SGHRS and CDR2 YFSETQ. The CDR3 is 16 residues long. CDR3 amino acids: CASSWTSGKSVQTQYF. CDR3 DNA: TGCGCCAGCAGCTGGACTAGCGGCAAGTCCGTGCAGACCCAGTACTTC.

This clone appeared a few times. The chain combines TRBV6-6 with TRBJ2-7; D is ambiguous. Trimming cost V 4 bases and J 12 bases, with 10 bases left between them. Germline V gene lookup returns CDR1 MNHNY and CDR2 SVGAGI (reference sequence). The CDR3 contains 10 residues. CDR3 DNA: TGTGCCAGCAGTTCCGCCGGGCCGTACTTC. The encoded protein is CASSSAGPYF.

This chain connects TRBV10-3 to TRBJ1-3; D unresolved. V lost 6 bases to trimming and J lost 4 bases, with 13 bases between them. This CDR3 is 14 amino acids long. Germline values: CDR1 ENHRY, CDR2 SYGVKD. The CDR3 sequence is CAIRPSGEGNTIYF. CDR3 DNA sequence: TGTGCCATCAGACCTTCGGGCGAGGGAAACACCATATATTTT.

The rearrangement uses TRBV4-2 and TRBJ2-1, with TRBD1 matching 10 bases. CDR3 length equals 18 residues. Germline V gene sequence: CDR1 LGHNA, CDR2 YNFKEQ. V was pared by 1 base and J by 8 bases, with 14 bases of the junction left unmatched. The CDR3 here is CASSQGATTGGVVYEQFF. DNA of the CDR3: TGTGCCAGCAGCCAAGGGGCCACGACAGGGGGCGTTGTCTATGAGCAGTTCTTC.

CDR3 nucleotides: TGTGCCAGCAGCTTAAATCTGGTGGGAGGGCCTCGGGGTGAGCAGTTCTTC. Translating it yields CASSLNLVGGPRGEQFF. The V and J genes are TRBV11-2 and TRBJ2-1, with 7 bases lining up with TRBD2. The V gene's germline CDR1 is SGHAT and CDR2 FQNNGV. This CDR3 contains 17 residues. Trimming took 2 bases from V and 9 from J; bases not matched to a gene: 16.

V and J are TRBV9 and TRBJ2-5; possible D gene TRBD1, 5 bases. Germline V CDR1 and CDR2: SGDLS, YYNGEE. Trimming stripped 2 bases from V and 2 bases from J, with 10 bases between. This CDR3 comprises 14 residues. CDR3 loop: CASSVGAKQETQYF. The DNA of the CDR3 is TGTGCCAGCAGCGTTGGGGCAAAACAAGAGACCCAGTACTTC.

The chain links TRBV19 to TRBJ1-2, with D unresolved. Germline CDR1 is LNHDA and CDR2 is SQIVND (reference sequence). Trimming stripped 6 bases from V and 2 bases from J, with 16 bases between. This CDR3 is 15 amino acids long. The CDR3 spells CASRDIVARNYGYTF. CDR3 nucleotide sequence: TGTGCCAGTAGGGATATAGTTGCCAGAAACTATGGCTACACCTTC.

The chain combines TRBV23-1 with TRBJ1-1, with a tentative D call TRBD1 (5 bases). TRBV23-1 is an ORF for which the function is uncertain. Trimming stripped 7 bases from V and 7 bases from J, with 22 bases between. The CDR3 has 15 residues. The CDR3 coding sequence is TGCGCCAGCACGCCGGGGGAGGGGTTGCCTGGTGAAGCTTTCTTT. It encodes CASTPGEGLPGEAFF.

The chain carries TRBV4-2 and TRBJ1-2, with D tentatively TRBD1 (6 bases). The V end lost 1 base, the J end lost 4 bases, and 16 bases lay between the germline ends. Germline V lookup: CDR1 LGHNA, CDR2 YNFKEQ. CDR3 length: 16 residues. This CDR3 reads CASSQGGHGGSYGYTF. The DNA for the CDR3 is TGTGCCAGCAGCCAAGGGGGGCACGGCGGGTCCTATGGCTACACCTTC.

The rearrangement links TRBV19 to TRBJ1-3; a weak D match, TRBD1 (6 bases). Germline-derived CDR1 and CDR2 are LNHDA and SQIVND (reference sequence). This CDR3 is 16 amino acids long. The germline V and J ends were trimmed by 5 bases and 4 bases, with 18 bases remaining between them. The CDR3 bases are TGTGCCAGTAGTCTACGCGACCGGACAGCAGGAAACACCATATATTTT. Translation gives CASSLRDRTAGNTIYF.

The V and J genes are TRBV5-4 and TRBJ1-4; D remains ambiguous. The CDR3 is 14 amino acids. V was shortened by 5 bases and J by 0 bases, with 8 bases between the two germline ends. Germline V gives CDR1 SGHNT, CDR2 YYREEE (reference sequence). The CDR3 loop is CASSLAATNEKLFF. In DNA form, the CDR3 reads TGTGCCAGCAGTCTCGCCGCAACTAATGAAAAACTGTTTTTT.

This chain links TRBV7-9 with TRBJ2-1; D is undetermined. The CDR3 runs 13 residues. The germline V and J ends were trimmed by 4 bases and 5 bases, with 9 bases remaining between them. Germline V gene sequence: CDR1 SEHNR, CDR2 FQNEAQ (reference sequence). CDR3 in DNA: TGTGCCAGCAGCTATGACTCTCACAATGAGCAGTTCTTC. Translation gives CASSYDSHNEQFF.

The chain links TRBV6-1 to TRBJ1-1, with TRBD1 matching over 7 bases. The V gene's germline CDR1 is MNHNS and CDR2 SASEGT. This CDR3 contains 12 residues. V was clipped by 7 bases and J by 6 bases; unmatched bases: 5. CDR3 in amino acids: CASKQGSAEAFF. In DNA, the CDR3 is TGTGCCAGCAAACAGGGGTCGGCTGAAGCTTTCTTT.

This rearrangement joins TRBV4-2 to TRBJ2-3, with 8 nucleotides matching TRBD2. The germline CDR1 and CDR2 sequences are LGHNA and YNFKEQ. The length of the CDR3 is 17 residues. Trimming removed 0 bases from V and 5 bases from J; junction bases left unmatched: 10. CDR3 in amino acids: CASSQEVGTRVGDTQYF. The DNA of the CDR3 is TGTGCCAGCAGCCAAGAGGTCGGGACTAGGGTCGGAGATACGCAGTATTTT.

This chain uses TRBV9 with TRBJ1-3, with D unresolved. Trimming took 0 bases from V and 1 from J, leaving 14 bases between them. The CDR3 covers 17 residues. Germline CDR1 SGDLS, CDR2 YYNGEE. CDR3 sequence (DNA): TGTGCCAGCAGCGTAGGGGAGGGAGCCGCATCTGGAAACACCATATATTTT. This translates into CASSVGEGAASGNTIYF.